These 3 T cell receptor beta chains were sequenced from one sample in a study of shared clonotypes between healthy human individuals. Here immunoSEQ multiplex PCR was the method, and the copy in TCRdb shows in-frame clones only, minus some. The table lists some 900,000 clones, approximately 76% of them singletons, with approximately 1.5% in the top ten. The specimen was memory CD4+ T cells sorted from blood. Specified subset: CD45RA-negative fraction. The receptors were gathered from a man aged 18 to 35 in good health.

The chain has TRBV28 and TRBJ2-7, with 10 bases that match TRBD1. V lost 3 bases, J lost 0 bases, and 11 bases stayed unmatched. There are 18 residues in the CDR3. Germline V gives CDR1 MDHEN, CDR2 SYDVKM. The CDR3 bases are TGTGCCAGCAGTTTGAGGGGACAGGGGCTCCGTCCCTCCTACGAGCAGTACTTC. Amino acid sequence: CASSLRGQGLRPSYEQYF.

V is TRBV7-9 and J is TRBJ2-7, with D possibly TRBD2 on 5 matching bases. V was trimmed by 3 bases and J by 0 bases, leaving 9 bases between them. Germline loops: CDR1 SEHNR, CDR2 FQNEAQ (reference sequence). The CDR3 has 14 residues. The CDR3 DNA reads as TGTGCCAGCAGCTTCACGGGAAGCTCCTACGAGCAGTACTTC. Its protein is CASSFTGSSYEQYF.

The chain uses TRBV5-4 and TRBJ2-5; 11 nucleotides align to TRBD2. CDR3 length: 17 residues. The trim removed 5 bases at V and 4 bases at J, leaving 13 bases unmatched. CDR1 is SGHNT, CDR2 YYREEE, per germline (reference sequence). CDR3: CASSVGSGGAERETQYF. The CDR3 nucleotides are TGTGCCAGCAGTGTGGGTAGCGGGGGGGCTGAGAGAGAGACCCAGTACTTC.